This passage covers 30 T cell receptor beta chains from one sample sequenced in a study of metastatic and nonmetastatic thyroid tumors (dated by TCRdb to about 2020). Library prep was done by PCR. The data were produced on an Illumina HiSeq 4000. The raw public data were reprocessed by TCRdb itself: fastp quality trimming at Q25, MiXCR clonotype calling, in-frame beta chains only. The sample table records over 65,000 clones; approximately 12% of these occur just once. The ten biggest clones cover 7% to 10% of the sample. None of the patients had been given any treatment before thyroid surgery. The specimen sequenced was tumor tissue. These receptors came from a female donor with papillary thyroid cancer or a benign thyroid nodule (not recorded which). Some clones in this sample may be carry-over from other donors' samples.

This clone was recorded at least ten times. The gene calls are TRBV5-1 and TRBJ1-2, with D perhaps TRBD1 (5 bases). Germline CDR1 and CDR2: SGHRS and YFSETQ. The V and J ends lost 10 bases and 3 bases respectively, with 16 bases between them. The CDR3 consists of 13 residues. The CDR3 reads CACTRGGDYGYTF. CDR3 DNA sequence: TGCGCCTGCACTAGGGGAGGGGACTATGGCTACACCTTC.

Note on this clone: This CDR3 fails to terminate in the conserved phenylalanine or tryptophan, so it likely reflects a read error. No DNA is shown, since the ends of the CDR3 on it are uncertain; the CDR3 is the one TCRdb lists. The V and J genes are TRBV6-1 and TRBJ1-5; the D call in the table, TRBD1, was not verified against the DNA. Per germline, CDR1 MNHNS and CDR2 SASEGT. With termini counted, the CDR3 has 15 amino acids. The CDR3 region is CASDSRGLSNQPQHL.

Concerning this clone: A read error may explain this, as a much larger clone is one base away. The V gene is TRBV5-4, the J gene TRBJ2-1; 7 nucleotides line up with TRBD1. This CDR3 is built from 16 residues. Germline CDR1 and CDR2: SGHNT and YYREEE (reference sequence). CDR3 sequence (DNA): TGTGCCAACAGCTTGGCCGGGACAGACGGCTACAATGAGCAGTTCTTC. Translation gives CANSLAGTDGYNEQFF.

This clone was recorded a few times. This rearrangement joins TRBV6-1 to TRBJ2-5, with 8 nucleotides matching TRBD2. Trimming cost V 3 bases and J 6 bases; bases outside gene matches: 6. The CDR3 covers 14 residues. Germline loops: CDR1 MNHNS, CDR2 SASEGT. CDR3 nucleotides: TGTGCCAGCAGTGAGGCAGCGGGAGTACAGACCCAGTACTTC. Encoded protein: CASSEAAGVQTQYF.

This clone has ten or more counts. The same CDR3 arises from other DNA sequences in this sample as well. The V and J genes are TRBV3-1 and TRBJ2-3, with D perhaps TRBD1 (6 bases). The CDR3 is 14 residues long. V lost 3 bases and J 1 base, leaving 8 bases between the germline ends. CDR1 is LGHDT and CDR2 is YNNKEL in the germline V gene (reference sequence). The CDR3 loop is CASSQPGGTDTQYF. CDR3 sequence (DNA): TGTGCCAGCAGCCAGCCAGGGGGCACAGATACGCAGTATTTT.

This clone was detected ten times or more. The chain carries TRBV5-4 and TRBJ2-6, with 7 bases lining up with TRBD1. The CDR3 covers 16 residues. Trimming cost V 4 bases and J 0 bases; bases outside gene matches: 4. Germline V gene data show CDR1 as SGHNT and CDR2 as YYREEE (reference sequence). Here the CDR3 reads CASSPGTASGANVLTF. The CDR3 nucleotides are TGTGCCAGCAGCCCCGGGACAGCCTCTGGGGCCAACGTCCTGACTTTC.

To note about this clone: A much bigger clone sits one base away, suggesting this may be a read error. The CDR3 DNA follows: TGCAGTGCTCGGGGGATCGGGAGAGTGCTCTCCTACGAGCAGTGCTTC. Translated: CSARGIGRVLSYEQCF. This rearrangement joins TRBV20-1 to TRBJ2-7, with D tentatively TRBD2 (6 bases). The germline V gene encodes CDR1 DFQATT and CDR2 SNEGSKA (reference sequence). The CDR3 sequence is 16 residues long.

This clone came up many times. The CDR3 sequence is CASSSRGARDTQYF. The CDR3 coding sequence is TGTGCCAGCAGCTCCCGCGGGGCAAGGGATACGCAGTATTTT. The chain links TRBV7-2 to TRBJ2-3, with D possibly being TRBD2 (6 bases). The CDR3 consists of 14 residues. The ends were cut back, 4 bases at V and 6 bases at J, with 14 bases in the middle. Germline V gene data show CDR1 as SGHTA and CDR2 as FQGNSA.

This clone turned up a few times. This may stem from a read error, because a much larger clone lies one nucleotide away. Here the CDR3 reads CASIPMGSLRDPEAFF. DNA of the CDR3: TGTGCCAGCATCCCAATGGGGTCCCTAAGGGATCCTGAAGCTTTCTTT. The chain has TRBV12-3 or TRBV12-4 and TRBJ1-1; the D is unclear. CDR3 length: 16 amino acids. The V end was cut by 7 bases, the J end by 6 bases, with 24 bases between.

This clone came up many times. The V call is TRBV19, the J call TRBJ1-2; 8 bases map to TRBD1. CDR1 is LNHDA, CDR2 SQIVND, per germline (reference sequence). The CDR3 loop spans 14 amino acids. V gave up 4 bases and J gave up 8 bases; unmatched junction bases: 9. Here the CDR3 DNA reads TGTGCCAGTAGTAAGCCGGGACAGGTTAACGGCTACACCTTC. It translates to CASSKPGQVNGYTF.

The chain combines TRBV9 with TRBJ2-1; D call uncertain. CDR1 and CDR2 from the germline V gene are SGDLS and YYNGEE. The germline V and J ends were trimmed by 0 bases and 0 bases, with 13 bases remaining between them. This CDR3 contains 17 residues. Here the CDR3 reads CASSVGRTTSSYNEQFF. For the CDR3, the DNA is TGTGCCAGCAGCGTAGGTAGGACGACGAGCTCCTACAATGAGCAGTTCTTC.

Comment on this clone: One base away lies a much larger clone, so this may be a sequencing read error. The V call is TRBV7-6, the J call TRBJ2-7; D unresolved. Germline CDR1 is SGHVS and CDR2 is FNYEAQ. This CDR3 spans 14 amino acids. V dropped 7 bases and J dropped 3 bases, with 16 bases sitting between them. The DNA for the CDR3 is TGTGCCAGCATCCCCATACGTGAGAGCTACGAGCAGTACTTC. Residues: CASIPIRESYEQYF.

This clone was recorded at least ten times. The chain is built from TRBV20-1 and TRBJ1-3; D perhaps matches TRBD1 (6 bases). The CDR3 consists of 14 residues. Germline CDR1 is DFQATT and CDR2 is SNEGSKA (reference sequence). Trimming left V 4 bases short and J 0 bases short, with 10 bases between. CDR3 nucleotide sequence: TGCAGTGCTATCAGACAGGACTCTGGAAACACCATATATTTT. Its protein product is CSAIRQDSGNTIYF.

At least ten counts were recorded for this clone. Other DNA sequences in the same sample also yield this CDR3. CDR3: CASSSQFGPVLGNEQFF. DNA of the CDR3: TGTGCCAGCAGCTCGCAGTTTGGGCCAGTACTAGGCAATGAGCAGTTCTTC. V usage is TRBV7-8 and J usage is TRBJ2-1; D might be TRBD2 (5 bases). V dropped 4 bases and J dropped 6 bases, with 22 bases sitting between them. The germline V gene encodes CDR1 SGHVS and CDR2 FQNEAQ. The CDR3 sequence is 17 residues long. Based on the CDR3 plus reference TRBV7-8 and TRBJ2-1, the full variable domain is GAGVSQSPRYKVAKRGQDVALRCDPISGHVSLFWYQQALGQGPEFLTYFQNEAQLDKSGLPSDRFFAERPEGSVSTLKIQRTQQEDSAVYLCASSSQFGPVLGNEQFFGPGTRLTVL.

In this sample, this clone turned up many times. The chain combines TRBV11-1 with TRBJ2-1; D gene unclear. The CDR3 extends over 13 amino acids. Germline assignment: CDR1 SGHAT and CDR2 FQDESV (reference sequence). The ends were cut back, 3 bases at V and 9 bases at J, with 12 bases in the middle. The CDR3 is CASSFVGGGEQFF. As DNA, the CDR3 is TGTGCCAGCAGCTTCGTGGGTGGCGGTGAGCAGTTCTTC.

The table lists this clone with many counts. The chain employs TRBV5-4 and TRBJ2-6, with 11 bases aligning to TRBD1. Looked up from germline, CDR1 is SGHNT and CDR2 is YYREEE (reference sequence). The CDR3 extends over 17 amino acids. The J segment lost 1 base and the V segment lost 4 bases, leaving 4 bases of the junction unmatched. The CDR3 bases are TGTGCCAGCAGCCTGGGGGACAGGGGGTCTGGGGCCAACGTCCTGACTTTC. Translated, it gives CASSLGDRGSGANVLTF.

Many counts were recorded for this clone. The chain combines TRBV20-1 with TRBJ2-7, with D perhaps TRBD1 (6 bases). The length of the CDR3 is 14 residues. V was trimmed by 3 bases and J by 6 bases, leaving 18 bases between them. Germline CDR1 and CDR2: DFQATT and SNEGSKA (reference sequence). CDR3 protein: CSARGTIGVSEQYF. DNA of the CDR3: TGCAGTGCTAGGGGGACAATAGGTGTCTCCGAGCAGTACTTC.

This clone was counted many times. V usage is TRBV2 and J usage is TRBJ1-2; D not certain. Trimming took off 5 bases at V and 4 bases at J, with 11 bases between the two ends. This CDR3 has 13 residues. Germline lookup yields CDR1 SNHLY and CDR2 FYNNEI. CDR3 nucleotide sequence: TGTGCCAGCAGTACTGGGGATCGCTATGGCTACACCTTC. Its translation is CASSTGDRYGYTF.

This clone occurred a few times. The rearrangement joins TRBV7-2 to TRBJ2-7, with unresolved D. V was trimmed by 5 bases and J by 2 bases, leaving 4 bases between them. Germline V CDR1 and CDR2: SGHTA, FQGNSA. This CDR3 is built from 11 residues. This chain's CDR3 is CASSPAYEQYF. The CDR3 coding sequence is TGTGCCAGCAGCCCGGCCTACGAGCAGTACTTC.

This clone turned up a few times. Just one base apart from a much larger clone, this may be a read error. This rearrangement joins TRBV10-1 to TRBJ2-7, with D maybe TRBD2 (5 bases). Between the trimmed V and J ends, which lost 10 bases and 4 bases, there was a span of 17 bases. Germline V gene lookup returns CDR1 WNHNN and CDR2 SYGVQD (reference sequence). CDR3 size: 13 residues. CDR3 sequence: CATRIAIIYEQYF. DNA of the CDR3: TGCGCCACAAGGATAGCGATCATTTACGAGCAGTACTTC.

This clone was seen ten or more times. This chain connects TRBV5-1 to TRBJ1-1, with D hard to call. CDR3 length: 15 amino acids. Trimming removed 4 bases at V and 0 bases at J, with 13 bases between. Germline V gene sequence: CDR1 SGHRS, CDR2 YFSETQ. The CDR3, as DNA: TGCGCCAGCAGCCCTTCGGGGTGGATGAACACTGAAGCTTTCTTT. It is translated as CASSPSGWMNTEAFF.

Ten or more counts support this clone. The CDR3 DNA follows: TGTGCCAGCAGCGTAGCGGGAGGCACCGGGGAGCTGTTTTTT. This translates into CASSVAGGTGELFF. V and J are TRBV12-3 or TRBV12-4 and TRBJ2-2, with 10 bases identical to TRBD2. This CDR3 contains 14 residues. V shed 6 bases, J shed 4 bases, and the junction held 2 bases outside the gene matches.

This clone has a count of ten or more. The gene calls are TRBV6-1 and TRBJ2-3; D ambiguous. V lost 10 bases and J 2 bases, leaving 10 bases between the germline ends. CDR3 length: 12 residues. CDR1 and CDR2 (germline): MNHNS, SASEGT. The CDR3 DNA reads TGTGCCACCAGACACCTCACAGATACGCAGTATTTT. Translated: CATRHLTDTQYF.

The chain employs TRBV5-1 and TRBJ2-7, with TRBD1 matching over 8 bases. V dropped 6 bases and J dropped 6; count of bases not matched to a gene: 11. Germline-derived CDR1 and CDR2 are SGHRS and YFSETQ. The CDR3 consists of 14 residues. CDR3 in amino acids: CASIPGQGVAEQYF. CDR3 bases: TGCGCCAGCATCCCCGGACAGGGCGTGGCCGAGCAGTACTTC.

This clone was detected many times. Different DNA sequences within this sample yield the same CDR3. The rearrangement uses TRBV4-1 and TRBJ2-1; no clear D gene. Trimming took 0 bases from V and 2 from J, leaving 14 bases between them. This CDR3 contains 17 residues. CDR1 and CDR2 (germline): MGHRA, YSYEKL. The CDR3 is CASSQDRASSTYNEQFF. CDR3 coding DNA: TGCGCCAGCAGCCAAGACCGAGCCTCCTCGACCTACAATGAGCAGTTCTTC.

This clone was observed many times. This sequence joins TRBV6-6 and TRBJ2-1; D is perhaps TRBD1 (6 bases). Trimming removed 2 bases from V and 5 bases from J, with 16 bases in between. The CDR3 runs 16 residues. Germline V gene sequence: CDR1 MNHNY, CDR2 SVGAGI (reference sequence). CDR3 nucleotides: TGTGCCAGCAGTTACCCGACAGGACCACTTAACAATGAGCAGTTCTTC. This codes for CASSYPTGPLNNEQFF.

Remarks on this clone: This may come from a read error, since a much larger clone is one base off. The chain uses TRBV9 and TRBJ2-1; D not certain. This CDR3 is 15 amino acids long. Between the trimmed V and J ends, which lost 6 bases and 6 bases, there was a span of 19 bases. Per the germline V gene, CDR1 is SGDLS and CDR2 is YYNGEE. CDR3 nucleotides: TGTGCCAGCAAATCTTCCCCTCAGTCAGTCAATGAGCAGTTCTTC. The encoded protein is CASKSSPQSVNEQFF.

Concerning this clone itself: A much larger clonotype is one base distant, so this may be a read error. J is TRBJ1-2 and V is TRBV28; D remains unclear. V dropped 5 bases and J dropped 5 bases, with 9 bases sitting between them. There are 12 residues in the CDR3. The germline V gene has CDR1 MDHEN and CDR2 SYDVKM. The CDR3 loop reads CASSLLGYGYTF. The CDR3 DNA reads TGTGCCAGCAGTCTCTTGGGGTATGGCTACACCTTC.

In regard to this clone: A much larger clone differs by one base, so this may be a read error. The chain uses TRBV2 and TRBJ2-1; 7 positions match TRBD2. Germline V CDR1 and CDR2: SNHLY, FYNNEI. Germline trimming cut 9 bases from V and 6 bases from J; bases unmatched to any gene: 5. CDR3 length: 12 residues. The CDR3 DNA reads TGTGCCAGTTTGAGGACTAGCAATGAGCAGTTCTTC. It translates to CASLRTSNEQFF.

The chain combines TRBV4-2 with TRBJ2-5; the D gene is possibly TRBD2 (6 bases). Germline V gives CDR1 LGHNA, CDR2 YNFKEQ. The CDR3 covers 14 residues. V dropped 4 bases and J dropped 2 bases, with 11 bases sitting between them. DNA of the CDR3: TGTGCCAGCAGCCCGGGACTGGATCAAGAGACCCAGTACTTC. Translation gives CASSPGLDQETQYF.